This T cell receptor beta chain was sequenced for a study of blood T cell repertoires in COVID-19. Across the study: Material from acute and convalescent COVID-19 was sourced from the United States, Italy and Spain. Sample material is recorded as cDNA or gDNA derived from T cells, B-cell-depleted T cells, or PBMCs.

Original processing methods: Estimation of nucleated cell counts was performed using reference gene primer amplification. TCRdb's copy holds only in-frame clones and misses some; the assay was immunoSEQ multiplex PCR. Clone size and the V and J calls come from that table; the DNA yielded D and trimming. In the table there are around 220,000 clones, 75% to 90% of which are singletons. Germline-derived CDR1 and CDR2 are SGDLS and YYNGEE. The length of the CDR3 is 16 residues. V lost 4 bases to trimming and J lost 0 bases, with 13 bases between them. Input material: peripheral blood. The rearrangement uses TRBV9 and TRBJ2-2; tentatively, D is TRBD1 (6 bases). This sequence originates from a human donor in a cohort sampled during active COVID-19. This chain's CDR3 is CASSPGTSTNTGELFF. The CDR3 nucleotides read TGTGCCAGCAGCCCGGGGACAAGCACGAACACCGGGGAGCTGTTTTTT.